This T cell receptor (beta chain) was recovered during a study of cytomegalovirus exposure and HLA in healthy donors. Study results and limitations: It was found in a later analysis that first-cohort TCR clusters tended to co-occur in the approximately 130 validation repertoires. As was reported, the classifier diagnosed cytomegalovirus status with high specificity and sensitivity. Overall, around 150 TCR beta chains were annotated as cytomegalovirus-associated.

This clone was picked up one time. Its target is unknown. From the roughly 110-subject validation cohort, which was separate from the roughly 680-subject first cohort, the donors were drawn. V lost 4 bases and J lost 7, with 13 bases in between. The length of the CDR3 is 14 residues. Germline-derived CDR1 and CDR2 are MDHEN and SYDVKM. TCRdb's copy holds only in-frame clones and misses some; the assay was immunoSEQ multiplex PCR. The sample shows tens of thousands of clones, 84% of them seen only once. Sample: PBMCs. The TCR was taken from a young woman in good health and CMV-seropositive. The genes are TRBV28 and TRBJ1-4, with D tentatively TRBD1 (5 bases). The CDR3 DNA reads as TGTGCCAGCAGTTCGAGGGCGGGGGGTGAAAAACTGTTTTTT. This translates into CASSSRAGGEKLFF.